These T cell receptor beta chains were read from a single sample in a study of regulatory T cells in long-lasting Graves disease. TCRdb reanalysed the multiplex PCR reads using MiXCR and keeps one entry per CDR3 protein. The sample carries around 450,000 distinct CDR3 sequences, about 17% recorded once. These data also formed part of another study, on T cells in Graves' hyperthyroidism and ophthalmopathy.

The sample consisted of peripheral blood mononuclear cells (PBMCs), taken at new diagnosis, from a patient treated with antithyroid drugs. These receptor sequences come from a man aged 35-49 years with Graves disease. Each CDR3 is given with its conserved first and last residue. D genes are given only for firm matches. Expanded clones are given a class, and other clones once, few, many or no size at all.

clone_size: many
j_call: TRBJ2-7
v_call: TRBV6-9
d_call: -
cdr3_aa: CASSYVERGLGEQYF
cdr3_nt: TGTGCCAGCAGTTACGTGGAGAGGGGCCTGGGAGAGCAGTACTTC

clone_size: -
j_call: TRBJ2-7
v_call: TRBV20-1
d_call: TRBD1
cdr3_aa: CSARKAPDRGPPEEQYF
cdr3_nt: TGCAGTGCTCGCAAGGCCCCCGACAGGGGGCCACCGGAGGAGCAGTACTTC

clone_size: -
j_call: TRBJ2-1
v_call: TRBV3-1
d_call: TRBD2
cdr3_aa: CASSQEGRLAGVVDEQFF
cdr3_nt: TGTGCCAGCAGCCAAGAGGGTCGGCTAGCGGGAGTGGTCGATGAGCAGTTCTTC

clone_size: many
j_call: TRBJ1-1
v_call: TRBV4-1
d_call: -
cdr3_aa: CASSPRGSDLKAFF
cdr3_nt: TGCGCCAGCAGCCCTAGGGGGAGTGACCTGAAGGCTTTCTTT

clone_size: -
j_call: TRBJ2-5
v_call: TRBV20-1
d_call: -
cdr3_aa: CSAREEVTAGGYLQETQYF
cdr3_nt: TGCAGTGCTAGGGAGGAGGTAACCGCGGGCGGTTATCTCCAAGAGACCCAGTACTTC

clone_size: many
j_call: TRBJ2-3
v_call: TRBV2
d_call: TRBD2
cdr3_aa: CASSLVRGLAVADTQYF
cdr3_nt: TGTGCCAGCAGTCTAGTGAGGGGACTAGCGGTCGCAGATACGCAGTATTTT

clone_size: many
j_call: TRBJ2-1
v_call: TRBV2
d_call: -
cdr3_aa: CASSDASTPTGNEQFF
cdr3_nt: TGTGCCAGCAGTGACGCTAGCACTCCTACAGGGAATGAGCAGTTCTTC

clone_size: -
j_call: TRBJ2-4
v_call: TRBV28
d_call: TRBD2
cdr3_aa: CASCLLAGMNIQYF
cdr3_nt: TGTGCCAGCTGCCTACTAGCGGGAATGAACATTCAGTACTTC

clone_size: many
j_call: TRBJ2-7
v_call: TRBV28
d_call: -
cdr3_aa: CASSARIYEQYF
cdr3_nt: TGTGCCAGCAGTGCCAGAATCTACGAGCAGTACTTC

clone_size: -
j_call: TRBJ2-1
v_call: TRBV12-3/TRBV12-4
d_call: TRBD2
cdr3_aa: CASSPRGVVAGGLGNEQFF
cdr3_nt: TGTGCCAGCAGTCCCCGAGGGGTGGTAGCGGGAGGTTTAGGCAATGAGCAGTTCTTC

clone_size: few
j_call: TRBJ2-7
v_call: TRBV29-1
d_call: -
cdr3_aa: CSVGWGAHEQYF
cdr3_nt: TGCAGCGTCGGATGGGGGGCCCACGAGCAGTACTTC

clone_size: many
j_call: TRBJ2-1
v_call: TRBV28
d_call: -
cdr3_aa: CASIGGGTILRDEQFF
cdr3_nt: TGTGCCAGCATTGGGGGCGGGACCATTCTTCGGGATGAGCAGTTCTTC

clone_size: many
j_call: TRBJ2-1
v_call: TRBV28
d_call: -
cdr3_aa: CASSSLRSDEQFF
cdr3_nt: TGTGCCAGCAGTTCCCTTCGGTCCGATGAGCAGTTCTTC

clone_size: -
j_call: TRBJ2-7
v_call: TRBV28
d_call: TRBD1
cdr3_aa: CASSYRDRVYDEQYF
cdr3_nt: TGTGCCAGCAGTTACCGGGACAGGGTGTACGACGAGCAGTACTTC

clone_size: -
j_call: TRBJ2-1
v_call: TRBV9
d_call: TRBD1
cdr3_aa: CASSPLLRDRFNEQFF
cdr3_nt: TGTGCCAGCAGCCCTCTTCTCCGGGACAGGTTCAATGAGCAGTTCTTC

clone_size: many
j_call: TRBJ2-7
v_call: TRBV28
d_call: TRBD1
cdr3_aa: CASGRQGALSYEQYF
cdr3_nt: TGTGCCAGCGGTAGACAGGGGGCTCTTTCCTACGAGCAGTACTTC

clone_size: -
j_call: TRBJ1-2
v_call: TRBV18
d_call: -
cdr3_aa: CASSPTGEYGYTF
cdr3_nt: TGTGCCAGCTCACCAACAGGAGAATATGGCTACACCTTC

clone_size: many
j_call: TRBJ1-1
v_call: TRBV19
d_call: -
cdr3_aa: CASSTGGRDTEAFF
cdr3_nt: TGTGCCAGTAGTACCGGAGGAAGGGACACTGAAGCTTTCTTT

clone_size: -
j_call: TRBJ1-5
v_call: TRBV5-1
d_call: -
cdr3_aa: CASSFGGSDRASNQPQHF
cdr3_nt: TGCGCCAGCAGCTTCGGCGGCAGCGATAGAGCTAGCAATCAGCCCCAGCATTTT

clone_size: -
j_call: TRBJ2-7
v_call: TRBV12-3/TRBV12-4
d_call: TRBD1
cdr3_aa: CASSPQSGTASYEQYF
cdr3_nt: TGTGCCAGCAGCCCCCAGTCCGGGACAGCCTCCTACGAGCAGTACTTC

clone_size: few
j_call: TRBJ1-1
v_call: TRBV4-2
d_call: -
cdr3_aa: CASSQEGPPRNTEAFF
cdr3_nt: TGTGCCAGCAGCCAAGAAGGGCCACCTAGGAACACTGAAGCTTTCTTT

clone_size: many
j_call: TRBJ2-3
v_call: TRBV10-3
d_call: -
cdr3_aa: CAIRGRVSSTDTQYF
cdr3_nt: TGTGCCATCAGAGGAAGGGTATCTAGCACAGATACGCAGTATTTT

clone_size: many
j_call: TRBJ2-7
v_call: TRBV13
d_call: -
cdr3_aa: CASSSLLRTYEQYF
cdr3_nt: TGTGCCAGCAGCTCTCTCCTGAGAACCTACGAGCAGTACTTC

clone_size: -
j_call: TRBJ2-7
v_call: TRBV20-1
d_call: -
cdr3_aa: CSGPGTSREQYF
cdr3_nt: TGCAGTGGACCTGGGACCTCCCGCGAGCAGTACTTC

clone_size: many
j_call: TRBJ1-5
v_call: TRBV2
d_call: TRBD1
cdr3_aa: CASNRDRASQPQHF
cdr3_nt: TGTGCCAGCAACCGGGACAGGGCGAGTCAGCCCCAGCATTTT

clone_size: -
j_call: TRBJ2-7
v_call: TRBV4-1
d_call: TRBD1
cdr3_aa: CASSQRDRGAYEQYF
cdr3_nt: TGCGCCAGCAGCCAGCGAGACAGGGGGGCCTACGAGCAGTACTTC

clone_size: -
j_call: TRBJ2-1
v_call: TRBV29-1
d_call: -
cdr3_aa: CSVVGGQWNEQFF
cdr3_nt: TGCAGCGTTGTTGGGGGGCAGTGGAATGAGCAGTTCTTC

clone_size: many
j_call: TRBJ2-2
v_call: TRBV12-3/TRBV12-4
d_call: TRBD1
cdr3_aa: CASSFYSGTGFGELFF
cdr3_nt: TGTGCCAGCAGTTTTTACTCCGGGACAGGGTTCGGGGAGCTGTTTTTT